By proportion, the clone carrying this T cell receptor delta chain is medium-sized (0.01 to 0.1%). Additional DNA sequences in this sample encode the identical CDR3. Trimming removed 6 bases from V and 4 bases from J, with 27 bases in between. The length of the CDR3 is 18 residues. Germline V gives CDR1 TSWWSYY, CDR2 QGS. The data belong to a study of gamma-delta chains in newborns, infants, children. About the study: Microbial exposure reportedly drives polyclonal innate γδ T cell expansion after birth.

TCRdb ran CATT on the reads. Among approximately 7,100 delta-chain clones listed, around 2% were seen once. The chain links TRDV1 to TRDJ1; no definite D call. The receptor's source is a child who was a newborn, infant or young child, either healthy, febrile or measles-vaccinated (not recorded which). The source material was blood. CDR3 protein: CALGVRRSPSLEIDKLIF. In DNA, the CDR3 is TGTGCTCTTGGAGTCCGACGTTCCCCCAGTCTCGAGATCGATAAACTCATCTTT.